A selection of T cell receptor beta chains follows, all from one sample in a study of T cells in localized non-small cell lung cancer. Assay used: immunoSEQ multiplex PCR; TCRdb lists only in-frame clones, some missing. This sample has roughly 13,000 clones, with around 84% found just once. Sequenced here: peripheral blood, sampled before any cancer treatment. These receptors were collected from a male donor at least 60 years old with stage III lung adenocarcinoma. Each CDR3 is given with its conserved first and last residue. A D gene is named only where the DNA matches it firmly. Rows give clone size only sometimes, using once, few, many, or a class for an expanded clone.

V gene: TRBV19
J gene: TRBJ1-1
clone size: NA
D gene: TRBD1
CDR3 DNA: TGTGCCAGTAGCTTACAGGGGAGGAACACTGAAGCTTTCTTT
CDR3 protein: CASSLQGRNTEAFF

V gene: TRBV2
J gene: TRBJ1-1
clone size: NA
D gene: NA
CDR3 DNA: TGTGCCAGCAGGGGGCGGGGTGGGACTGAAGCTTTCTTT
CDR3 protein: CASRGRGGTEAFF

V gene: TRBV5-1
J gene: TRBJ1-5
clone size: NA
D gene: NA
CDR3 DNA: TGCGCCAGCAGCTTGGACTCTAATCAGCCCCAGCATTTT
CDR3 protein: CASSLDSNQPQHF

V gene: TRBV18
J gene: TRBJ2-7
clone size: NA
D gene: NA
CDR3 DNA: TGTGCCAGCTCACCTGGACCCCTCTACGAGCAGTACTTC
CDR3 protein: CASSPGPLYEQYF

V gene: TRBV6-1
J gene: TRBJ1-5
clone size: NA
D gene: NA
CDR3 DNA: TGTGCCAGCAGGTGGGGGGGGAACCAGCCCCAGCATTTT
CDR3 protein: CASRWGGNQPQHF

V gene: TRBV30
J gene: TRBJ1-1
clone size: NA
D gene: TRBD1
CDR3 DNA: TGTGCCTGGAGGGTAATACAGGGGGCCCGGTCGGGCTTT
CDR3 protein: CAWRVIQGARSGF

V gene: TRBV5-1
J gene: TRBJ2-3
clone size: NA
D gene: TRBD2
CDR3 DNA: TGCGCCAGCAGTCTATTACTAGCGGGCTTCTATAGCACAGATACGCAGTATTTT
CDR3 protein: CASSLLLAGFYSTDTQYF

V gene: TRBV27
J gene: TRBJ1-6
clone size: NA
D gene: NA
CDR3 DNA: TGTGCCAGCTCGGATGTATTGGGTTCACCCCTCCACTTT
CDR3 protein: CASSDVLGSPLHF

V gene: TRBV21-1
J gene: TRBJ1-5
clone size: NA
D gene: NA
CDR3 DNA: TGTGCCAGCAGCATCGTTCAGCCCCAGCATTTT
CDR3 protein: CASSIVQPQHF

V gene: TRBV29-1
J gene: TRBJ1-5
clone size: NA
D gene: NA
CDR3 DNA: TGCAGCGCTGGTGGGGGGCGCGATCAGCCCCAGCATTTT
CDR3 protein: CSAGGGRDQPQHF

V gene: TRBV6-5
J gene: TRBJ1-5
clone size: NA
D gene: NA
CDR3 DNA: TGTGCCAGCAGCCTTAACAACGTTGGGGCCCAGCATTTT
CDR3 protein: CASSLNNVGAQHF

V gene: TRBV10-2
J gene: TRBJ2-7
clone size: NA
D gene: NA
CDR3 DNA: TGCGCCAGCAGTGAACAGGACGCCTACGAGCAGTACTTC
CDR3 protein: CASSEQDAYEQYF

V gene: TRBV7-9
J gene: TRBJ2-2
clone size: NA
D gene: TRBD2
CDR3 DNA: TGTGCCAGCAGCCGTCTAGCGGGAGCCGCGAACACCGGGGAGCTGTTTTTT
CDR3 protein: CASSRLAGAANTGELFF

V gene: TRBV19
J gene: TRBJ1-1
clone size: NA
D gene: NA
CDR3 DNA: TGTGCCAGTAGTGGCGGGGGGCTGTCGAGAATGAACACTGAAGCTTTCTTT
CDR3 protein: CASSGGGLSRMNTEAFF

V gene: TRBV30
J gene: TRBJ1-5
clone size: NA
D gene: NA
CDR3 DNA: TGTGCCTGGAGTGTACAGGGTGATCAGCCCCAGCATTTT
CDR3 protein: CAWSVQGDQPQHF

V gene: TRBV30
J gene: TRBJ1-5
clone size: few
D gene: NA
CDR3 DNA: TGTGCCTGGAGCACCGGGGCAGGGGTGATGAAGCCCCAGCATTTT
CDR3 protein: CAWSTGAGVMKPQHF

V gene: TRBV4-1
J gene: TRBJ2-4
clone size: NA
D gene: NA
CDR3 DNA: TGCGCCAGCAAGGGGGAGTGGGTGGACATTCAGTACTTC
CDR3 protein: CASKGEWVDIQYF

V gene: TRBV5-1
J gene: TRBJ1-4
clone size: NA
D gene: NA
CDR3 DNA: TGCGCCAGCAGCTTAGGGGGGGTTAATGAAAAACTGTTTTTT
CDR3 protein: CASSLGGVNEKLFF

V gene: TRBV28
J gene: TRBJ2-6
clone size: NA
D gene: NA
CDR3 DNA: TGTGCCAGCGAGTCGTCCGCCGGGGCCAACGTCCTGACTTTC
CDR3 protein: CASESSAGANVLTF

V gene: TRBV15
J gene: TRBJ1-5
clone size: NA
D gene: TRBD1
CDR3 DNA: TGTGCCACCAGCCTCGGGGTCGACAGGGGGTTCGGCCAGCCCCAGCATTTT
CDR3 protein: CATSLGVDRGFGQPQHF

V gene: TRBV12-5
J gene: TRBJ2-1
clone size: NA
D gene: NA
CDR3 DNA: TGTGCTAGCAGAGGCGGGGCCTACAATGAGCAGTTCTTC
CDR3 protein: CASRGGAYNEQFF

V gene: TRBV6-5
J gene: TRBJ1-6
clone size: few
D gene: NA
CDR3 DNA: TGTGCCAGCAGTCTCACGATCTCCTATAATTCACCCCTCCACTTT
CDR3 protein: CASSLTISYNSPLHF

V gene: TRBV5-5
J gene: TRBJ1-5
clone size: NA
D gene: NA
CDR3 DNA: TGTGCCAGCAGCTTTGGGACAAGCAATCAGCCCCAGCATTTT
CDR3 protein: CASSFGTSNQPQHF

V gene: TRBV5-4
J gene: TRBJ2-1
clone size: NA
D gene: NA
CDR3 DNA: TGTGCCAGCAGACCTTACGCCTACAATGAGCAGTTCTTC
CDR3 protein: CASRPYAYNEQFF

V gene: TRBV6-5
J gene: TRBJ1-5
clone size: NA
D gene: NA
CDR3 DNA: TGTGCCAGCAGTTACAGGTTAGATCAGCCCCAGCATTTT
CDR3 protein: CASSYRLDQPQHF

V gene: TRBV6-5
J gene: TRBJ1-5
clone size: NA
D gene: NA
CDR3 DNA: TGTGCCAGCAGTTACGAGGACGGGTCCAGCAATCAGTCCCAGCATTTT
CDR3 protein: CASSYEDGSSNQSQHF

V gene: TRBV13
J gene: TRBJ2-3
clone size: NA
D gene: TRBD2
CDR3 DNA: TGTGCCAGCAGCTTGGCTAGCGGGGCCGGAGATACGCAGTATTTT
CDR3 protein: CASSLASGAGDTQYF

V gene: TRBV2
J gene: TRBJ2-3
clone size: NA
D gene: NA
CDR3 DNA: TGTGCCAGCTGGTGGGAGGGCACAGATACGCAGTATTTT
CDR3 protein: CASWWEGTDTQYF

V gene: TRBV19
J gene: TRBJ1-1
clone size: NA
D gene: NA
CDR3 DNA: TGTGCCAGTAGCAACGAAAGGAGGGACACTGAAGCTTTCTTT
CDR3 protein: CASSNERRDTEAFF

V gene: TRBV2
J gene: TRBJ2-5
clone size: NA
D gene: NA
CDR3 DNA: TGTGCCAGCAGTGAGGTGCAGCTAAAGGCCCAGTACTTC
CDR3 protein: CASSEVQLKAQYF

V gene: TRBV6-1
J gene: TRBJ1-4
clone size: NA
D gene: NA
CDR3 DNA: TGTGCCAGCAGGCCAAGAACGGGGGGAGAAAAACTGTTTTTT
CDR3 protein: CASRPRTGGEKLFF

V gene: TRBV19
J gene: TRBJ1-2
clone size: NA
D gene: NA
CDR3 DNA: TGTGCCAGTAGTATGTTTAGACAGAACCTGCTCTATGGCTACACCTTC
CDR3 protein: CASSMFRQNLLYGYTF

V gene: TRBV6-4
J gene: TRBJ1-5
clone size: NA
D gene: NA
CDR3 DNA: TGTGCCAGCAGCGAGGGTTTGTTTAGGGGGGGATACTCGAGCAATCAGCCCCAGCATTTT
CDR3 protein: CASSEGLFRGGYSSNQPQHF

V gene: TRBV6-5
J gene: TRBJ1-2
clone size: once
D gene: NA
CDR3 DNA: TGTGCCAGCACCCGGGGGGTGAGCTATGGCTACACCTTC
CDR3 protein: CASTRGVSYGYTF

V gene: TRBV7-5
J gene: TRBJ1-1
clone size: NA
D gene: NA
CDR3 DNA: TGTGTCAGAAGCTTGAGCCGGGCCCCGAACACTGAAGCTTTCTTT
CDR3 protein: CVRSLSRAPNTEAFF

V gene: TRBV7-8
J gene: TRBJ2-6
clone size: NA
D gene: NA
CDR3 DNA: TGTGCCAGCAGCTTTGGGCTGCCCGGGGCCAACGTCCTGACTTTC
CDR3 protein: CASSFGLPGANVLTF

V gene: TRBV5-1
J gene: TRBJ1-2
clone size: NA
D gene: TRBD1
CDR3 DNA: TGCGCCAGCAGCTTGGGGGACAGGCACTATGGCTACACCTTC
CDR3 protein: CASSLGDRHYGYTF

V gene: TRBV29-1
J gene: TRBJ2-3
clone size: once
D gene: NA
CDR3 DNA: TGCAGCGTTGGTCTAAGGCTGACAGATACGCAGTATTTT
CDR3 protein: CSVGLRLTDTQYF

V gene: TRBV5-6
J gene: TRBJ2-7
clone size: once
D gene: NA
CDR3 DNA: TGTGCCAGCACCCTTGCGGGGAGCTACGAGCAGTACTTC
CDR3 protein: CASTLAGSYEQYF

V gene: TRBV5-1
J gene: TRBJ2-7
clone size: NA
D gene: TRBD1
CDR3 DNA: TGCGCCAGCAGCTTGGCCTCGGGGCCAGGGGGAAACTACGAGCAGTACTTC
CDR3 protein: CASSLASGPGGNYEQYF